Sequencing of this T cell receptor beta chain was carried out in a study of cytomegalovirus exposure and HLA in healthy donors. Comment on this clone: Its antigen is still unknown.

Some clones are missing from TCRdb's copy, which holds only in-frame ones; the method was immunoSEQ multiplex PCR. The sample yields 110,000 or so clones, about 88% seen once. The V segment lost 3 bases and the J segment 6 bases; nucleotides outside the gene matches: 12. The germline V gene encodes CDR1 MNHEY and CDR2 SMNVEV (reference sequence). This CDR3 is built from 16 residues. Study-level results: TCR beta chains numbering 164 were designated cytomegalovirus-associated. Rarity held for most TCR sequences, but there were some public TCRs that occurred in many donors.

The TCR was taken from a man aged 18 to 30 in good health and CMV-seropositive. Sequences were obtained from PBMCs. The chain has TRBV27 and TRBJ2-7; 9 bases fit TRBD1. CDR3: CASSFPTGTGLTEQYF. CDR3 nucleotides: TGTGCCAGCAGTTTCCCGACCGGGACAGGGTTAACCGAGCAGTACTTC.